These 10 T cell receptor beta chains were all obtained from the same sample, sequenced in a study of blood T cell repertoires in COVID-19. Produced via immunoSEQ multiplex PCR; TCRdb's table is partial and in-frame only. Seen here are about 240,000 clones, 88% observed once, and the top ten hold roughly 0.8%. The sample was peripheral blood. The source of these receptors is a woman under 40 with acute or convalescent COVID-19.

The chain links TRBV19 to TRBJ2-2; 10 nucleotides line up with TRBD1. The V gene's germline CDR1 is LNHDA and CDR2 SQIVND (reference sequence). This CDR3 spans 17 amino acids. Unmatched junction bases numbered 9, after V lost 2 bases and J lost 6 bases. The CDR3 DNA follows: TGTGCCAGTAGTATATATACCGGGACAGGGGTCGCCGGGGAGCTGTTTTTT. It specifies CASSIYTGTGVAGELFF.

The genes are TRBV11-2 and TRBJ1-5; D is unclear. This CDR3 comprises 15 residues. Trimming took off 5 bases at V and 9 bases at J, with 20 bases between the two ends. Per the germline V gene, CDR1 is SGHAT and CDR2 is FQNNGV. The CDR3 nucleotides read TGTGCCAGCAGCGAGGGTCTACGGTCTCGTGGGCCCCAGCATTTT. It encodes CASSEGLRSRGPQHF.

This clone was seen a single time. This chain uses TRBV11-2 with TRBJ2-1; the D is unclear. Germline V gene sequence: CDR1 SGHAT, CDR2 FQNNGV. V dropped 5 bases and J dropped 2 bases, with 4 bases sitting between them. The CDR3 loop spans 12 amino acids. The CDR3 loop is CASSHPYNEQFF. The CDR3 DNA reads as TGTGCCAGCAGCCATCCCTACAATGAGCAGTTCTTC.

This clone occurred a few times. The rearrangement uses TRBV5-1 and TRBJ1-3; D ambiguous. Germline lookup yields CDR1 SGHRS and CDR2 YFSETQ. V was shortened by 0 bases and J by 2 bases, with 6 bases between the two germline ends. The CDR3 consists of 14 residues. Written as DNA, the CDR3 is TGCGCCAGCAGCTTGGTTGGCCCTGGAAACACCATATATTTT. Encoded protein: CASSLVGPGNTIYF.

This clone was observed a single time. The chain is built from TRBV7-9 and TRBJ1-2; 7 nucleotides agree with TRBD1. CDR3 length: 13 residues. J gave up 9 bases and V 0 bases, and 4 bases lay outside the gene matches. CDR1 is SEHNR and CDR2 is FQNEAQ in the germline V gene (reference sequence). This chain's CDR3 is CASSLARQGRYTF. The CDR3 region has the DNA TGTGCCAGCAGCTTAGCAAGACAGGGACGCTACACCTTC.

The chain is built from TRBV6-5 and TRBJ2-1; TRBD1 agrees at 7 bases. Germline CDR1 and CDR2: MNHEY and SVGAGI. Unmatched junction bases numbered 12, after V lost 4 bases and J lost 6 bases. CDR3 length equals 16 residues. CDR3 protein: CASSSQGVGGGNEQFF. CDR3 nucleotide sequence: TGTGCCAGCAGTTCCCAGGGGGTGGGCGGCGGCAATGAGCAGTTCTTC.

The chain uses TRBV7-9 and TRBJ2-3; 7 bases match TRBD2. CDR1 SEHNR and CDR2 FQNEAQ come from the germline V gene (reference sequence). CDR3 length equals 17 residues. Losses at the gene ends were 0 bases for V and 4 bases for J; bases not matched to a gene: 10. The CDR3 DNA sequence: TGTGCCAGCAGCTTAGCGCAGTGGGGAGGGCCCTCAGATACGCAGTATTTT. This translates into CASSLAQWGGPSDTQYF. The entire variable domain, with the rest obtained from reference TRBV7-9 and TRBJ2-3, is as follows: DTGVSQNPRHKITKRGQNVTFRCDPISEHNRLYWYRQTLGQGPEFLTYFQNEAQLEKSRLLSDRFSAERPKGSFSTLEIQRTEQGDSAMYLCASSLAQWGGPSDTQYFGPGTRLTVL.

The V and J genes are TRBV29-1 and TRBJ1-2, with 8 bases matching TRBD1. V lost 7 bases and J lost 7; bases outside the gene matches: 8. The germline CDR1 and CDR2 sequences are SQVTM and ANQGSEA. The CDR3 spans 12 residues. This chain's CDR3 is CSGHGQGLGYTF. DNA for the CDR3: TGCAGCGGACACGGACAGGGCCTTGGCTACACCTTC.

CDR3 sequence (DNA): TGTGCCAGCAGCTTTCGACACCTACAGACAGGGAAGGCTGGAAACACCATATATTTT. Translating it yields CASSFRHLQTGKAGNTIYF. The rearrangement links TRBV7-2 to TRBJ1-3, with 7 bases matching TRBD1. V gave up 3 bases and J gave up 2 bases; unmatched junction bases: 16. Germline assignment: CDR1 SGHTA and CDR2 FQGNSA. The CDR3 covers 19 residues.

CDR3 loop: CASSPGLAGVTGELFF. DNA of the CDR3: TGCGCCAGCAGCCCCGGACTAGCGGGAGTTACCGGGGAGCTGTTTTTT. V is TRBV5-1 and J is TRBJ2-2; 13 nucleotides agree with TRBD2. This CDR3 spans 16 amino acids. V lost 4 bases to trimming and J lost 5 bases; unmatched junction nucleotides: 5. Germline CDR1 is SGHRS and CDR2 is YFSETQ. Complete variable domain (other parts from reference TRBV5-1 and TRBJ2-2): KAGVTQTPRYLIKTRGQQVTLSCSPISGHRSVSWYQQTPGQGLQFLFEYFSETQRNKGNFPGRFSGRQFSNSRSEMNVSTLELGDSALYLCASSPGLAGVTGELFFGEGSRLTVL.